This T cell receptor (beta chain) was profiled in a study of shared clonotypes between healthy human individuals. Study background: CD8 memory received one plate per donor, CD8 naive two, CD4 memory three and CD4 naive three.

Measured with immunoSEQ multiplex PCR; TCRdb has only the in-frame clones, and not every one. The sample has 1,500,000 or so clones; roughly 96% are singletons. The CDR3 length is 17 residues. Germline V lookup: CDR1 KGHSH, CDR2 LQKENI. Unmatched junction bases numbered 8, after V lost 0 bases and J lost 4 bases. The source material was naive CD4+ T cells sorted from blood. Sample subset: CD45RA+ positively selected. The receptor's source is a man aged 30-40 years in good health. This chain links TRBV18 with TRBJ2-1; 8 bases align to TRBD2. The CDR3: CASSPPGERESYNEQFF. The CDR3 DNA reads TGTGCCAGCTCACCACCCGGCGAGCGGGAGAGTTACAATGAGCAGTTCTTC.